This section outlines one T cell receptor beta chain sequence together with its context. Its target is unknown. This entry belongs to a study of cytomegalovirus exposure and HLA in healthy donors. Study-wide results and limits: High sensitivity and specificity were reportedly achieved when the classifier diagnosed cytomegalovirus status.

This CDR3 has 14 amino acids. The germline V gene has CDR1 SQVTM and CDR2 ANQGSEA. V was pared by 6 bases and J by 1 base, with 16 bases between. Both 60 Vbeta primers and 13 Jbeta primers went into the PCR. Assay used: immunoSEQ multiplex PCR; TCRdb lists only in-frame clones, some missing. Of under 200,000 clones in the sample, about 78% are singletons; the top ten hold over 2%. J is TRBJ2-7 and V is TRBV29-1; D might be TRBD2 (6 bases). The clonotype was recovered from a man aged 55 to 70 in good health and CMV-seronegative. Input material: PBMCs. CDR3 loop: CSVLPGTLSYEQYF. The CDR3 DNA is TGCAGCGTCTTACCCGGGACTCTATCCTACGAGCAGTACTTC.